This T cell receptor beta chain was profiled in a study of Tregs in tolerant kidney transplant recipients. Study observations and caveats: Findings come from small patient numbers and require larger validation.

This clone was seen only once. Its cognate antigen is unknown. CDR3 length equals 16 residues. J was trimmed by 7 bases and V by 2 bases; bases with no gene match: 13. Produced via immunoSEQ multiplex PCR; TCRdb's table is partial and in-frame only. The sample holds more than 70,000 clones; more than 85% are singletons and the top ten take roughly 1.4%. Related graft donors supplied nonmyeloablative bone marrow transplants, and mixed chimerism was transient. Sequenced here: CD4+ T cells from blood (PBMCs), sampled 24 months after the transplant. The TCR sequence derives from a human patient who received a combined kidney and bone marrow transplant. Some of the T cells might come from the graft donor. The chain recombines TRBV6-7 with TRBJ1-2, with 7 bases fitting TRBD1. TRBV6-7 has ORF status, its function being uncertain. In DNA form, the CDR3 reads TGTGCCAGCAGTTACCCTACAGGGGCTTGGCCTTCTGGCTACACCTTC. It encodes CASSYPTGAWPSGYTF.